This passage covers 23 T cell receptor beta chains from one sample sequenced in a study of CD8 T cells in Susac syndrome. Random hexamers primed reverse transcription of about 0.45 to 1 ug RNA. MiXCR, applied by TCRdb to the immunoSEQ multiplex PCR reads, yields one record per CDR3 protein. The sample has more than 200,000 distinct CDR3 sequences, 93% seen once. Source material: CD4+ T cells from PBMCs. Receptors were obtained from a human donor with multiple sclerosis.

This chain connects TRBV6-2 or TRBV6-3 to TRBJ2-7; D is unresolved. The CDR3 is 12 residues long. With 6 bases removed from V and 5 bases from J, the gap between germline ends came to 11 bases. The germline V gene has CDR1 MNHEY and CDR2 SVGEGT. CDR3: CASSQTFNEQYV. In nucleotides, the CDR3 is TGTGCCAGCAGCCAGACATTCAACGAGCAGTACGTC.

This chain joins TRBV9 and TRBJ2-5; TRBD2 agrees at 8 bases. V lost 0 bases to trimming and J lost 0 bases; unmatched junction nucleotides: 7. CDR1 is SGDLS and CDR2 is YYNGEE in the germline V gene. The CDR3 is 17 amino acids. The CDR3 nucleotides are TGTGCCAGCAGCGTAGCGGGGGGGGCAGGCCACCAAGAGACCCAGTACTTC. This codes for CASSVAGGAGHQETQYF.

V usage is TRBV13 and J usage is TRBJ1-3, with D uncertain. Germline CDR1 is PRHDT and CDR2 is FYEKMQ (reference sequence). V was shortened by 5 bases and J by 3 bases, with 11 bases between the two germline ends. The CDR3 runs 14 residues. CDR3 in DNA: TGTGCCAGCAGCCCCGTGCGAGGTGGAAACACCATATATTTT. This sequence encodes CASSPVRGGNTIYF.

The chain employs TRBV24-1 and TRBJ2-1; D possibly corresponds to TRBD2 (5 bases). The CDR3 has 13 amino acids. Germline lookup yields CDR1 KGHDR and CDR2 SFDVKD. Between the trimmed V and J ends, which lost 2 bases and 5 bases, there was a span of 6 bases. The DNA of the CDR3 is TGTGCCACCAGTGATTGGCGGGACAATGAGCAGTTCTTC. Translated, it gives CATSDWRDNEQFF.

The J gene is TRBJ2-5, the V gene TRBV28; the match to TRBD1 covers 7 bases. The ends lost 7 bases at V and 4 bases at J; junction bases unmatched: 9. This CDR3 is built from 14 residues. CDR1 is MDHEN and CDR2 is SYDVKM in the germline V gene. CDR3 amino acids: CASMRQGGPETQYF. Here the CDR3 DNA reads TGTGCCAGCATGAGACAGGGTGGCCCAGAGACCCAGTACTTC. The whole variable domain, remainder taken from reference TRBV28 and TRBJ2-5, is DVKVTQSSRYLVKRTGEKVFLECVQDMDHENMFWYRQDPGLGLRLIYFSYDVKMKEKGDIPEGYSVSREKKERFSLILESASTNQTSMYLCASMRQGGPETQYFGPGTRLLVL.

The gene calls are TRBV7-9 and TRBJ1-1; D unresolved. The length of the CDR3 is 12 residues. Germline V gene lookup returns CDR1 SEHNR and CDR2 FQNEAQ (reference sequence). Trimming shortened V by 1 base and J by 7 bases, and 7 bases separated the two germline ends. The CDR3 region has the DNA TGTGCCAGCAGCTTAGTTCTGAGTGAAGCTTTCTTT. Protein sequence: CASSLVLSEAFF.

This rearrangement joins TRBV6-1 to TRBJ1-4; no firm D call. The CDR3 consists of 13 residues. The V gene's germline CDR1 is MNHNS and CDR2 SASEGT. Trimming pared 4 bases from V and 8 bases from J, leaving 11 bases between. The CDR3 spells CASSVGVREKLFF. DNA of the CDR3: TGTGCCAGCAGTGTCGGGGTTCGGGAAAAACTGTTTTTT.

This clonotype has a single count. V gene TRBV24-1 combines with J gene TRBJ2-5; D is unresolved. Trimming took 4 bases from V and 5 from J, leaving 4 bases between them. The germline V gene has CDR1 KGHDR and CDR2 SFDVKD. CDR3 length equals 11 residues. This CDR3 is CATSERETQYF. The DNA for the CDR3 is TGTGCCACCAGTGAAAGGGAGACCCAGTACTTC.

The chain links TRBV15 to TRBJ2-4; D is possibly TRBD1 (5 bases). The germline gives CDR1 LNHNV, CDR2 YYDKDF (reference sequence). Between the trimmed V and J ends, which lost 0 bases and 7 bases, there was a span of 7 bases. This CDR3 contains 13 residues. The CDR3 DNA reads as TGTGCCACCAGCAGAGACAGGGTGAACATTCAGTACTTC. This encodes CATSRDRVNIQYF.

The chain joins TRBV15 to TRBJ1-6; a possible D gene is TRBD1 (5 bases). From germline, CDR1 is LNHNV and CDR2 YYDKDF (reference sequence). The CDR3 sequence is 13 residues long. V lost 8 bases and J lost 7, with 12 bases in between. The CDR3 sequence: CATSRDLNSPLHF. CDR3 in DNA: TGTGCCACCTCACGGGACTTGAATTCACCCCTCCACTTT.

The gene calls are TRBV6-2 or TRBV6-3 and TRBJ1-3; possibly TRBD1 for D (6 bases). The CDR3 contains 16 residues. Germline V gene sequence: CDR1 MNHEY, CDR2 SVGEGT. Trimming removed 8 bases at V and 0 bases at J, with 17 bases between. The CDR3 coding sequence is TGTGCCAGCCGCCCAGACAGGTCCAACTCTGGAAACACCATATATTTT. Its translation is CASRPDRSNSGNTIYF.

This clonotype is a singleton in its sample. This chain links TRBV7-9 with TRBJ2-3; TRBD1 or TRBD2 may be the D gene (6 bases each). This CDR3 has 15 residues. Trimming removed 1 base from V and 6 bases from J, with 14 bases in between. Germline lookup yields CDR1 SEHNR and CDR2 FQNEAQ (reference sequence). For the CDR3, the DNA is TGTGCCAGCAGCTTAGGCGGGACAAGCGGGGATACGCAGTATTTT. Its protein is CASSLGGTSGDTQYF.

The V call is TRBV5-1, the J call TRBJ1-2; weak D call: TRBD1 (6 bases). Germline CDR1 SGHRS, CDR2 YFSETQ. The CDR3 totals 14 residues. V dropped 4 bases and J dropped 8 bases, with 18 bases sitting between them. DNA of the CDR3: TGCGCCAGCAGCCGACTAGGACAGAATTACGGCTACACCTTC. Translation gives CASSRLGQNYGYTF. Combining the CDR3 with reference TRBV5-1 and TRBJ1-2 gives the whole variable domain KAGVTQTPRYLIKTRGQQVTLSCSPISGHRSVSWYQQTPGQGLQFLFEYFSETQRNKGNFPGRFSGRQFSNSRSEMNVSTLELGDSALYLCASSRLGQNYGYTFGSGTRLTVV.

This sequence joins TRBV10-3 and TRBJ2-1, with D perhaps matching TRBD2 (7 bases). The CDR3 runs 16 residues. Germline CDR1 is ENHRY and CDR2 is SYGVKD. V lost 3 bases and J lost 8, with 20 bases in between. CDR3 in amino acids: CAISDTRRQGGDEQFF. CDR3 bases: TGTGCCATCAGTGACACTAGGCGCCAAGGGGGGGATGAGCAGTTCTTC.

The chain recombines TRBV6-2 or TRBV6-3 with TRBJ2-7; possibly TRBD2 for D (5 bases). V dropped 5 bases and J dropped 2 bases, with 13 bases sitting between them. Germline-derived CDR1 and CDR2 are MNHEY and SVGEGT. This CDR3 spans 14 amino acids. In nucleotides, the CDR3 is TGTGCCAGCAGTAACGGGGTGAGGGCCTACGAGCAGTACGTC. Amino acid sequence: CASSNGVRAYEQYV.

J is TRBJ2-2 and V is TRBV24-1; 12 nucleotides align to TRBD2. Trimming cost V 0 bases and J 5 bases; bases outside gene matches: 0. The CDR3 has 16 residues. CDR1 is KGHDR, CDR2 SFDVKD, per germline. The CDR3 loop reads CATSDLGLAGTGELFF. CDR3 DNA sequence: TGTGCCACCAGTGATTTGGGACTAGCGGGAACCGGGGAGCTGTTTTTT.

This clonotype was recorded once. This rearrangement joins TRBV4-1 to TRBJ1-3, with D tentatively TRBD1 (5 bases). The V gene's germline CDR1 is MGHRA and CDR2 YSYEKL. This CDR3 spans 16 amino acids. V lost 7 bases and J 4 bases, leaving 20 bases between the germline ends. The DNA of the CDR3 is TGCGCCAGCATGATGATTGGGGGGGGATCCGGAAACACCATATATTTT. Translating it yields CASMMIGGGSGNTIYF.

The V gene is TRBV5-1, the J gene TRBJ1-6; TRBD1 is a possible D gene (6 bases). Germline V gene sequence: CDR1 SGHRS, CDR2 YFSETQ. V dropped 4 bases and J dropped 14 bases, with 16 bases sitting between them. The CDR3 extends over 13 amino acids. Here the CDR3 DNA reads TGCGCCAGCAGCCAGCTGAGGGGGGGCACCCTCCACTTT. Translation: CASSQLRGGTLHF.

The rearrangement uses TRBV25-1 and TRBJ1-2; no reliable D call. The germline CDR1 and CDR2 sequences are MGHDK and SYGVNS. With 7 bases removed from V and 3 bases from J, the gap between germline ends came to 9 bases. The CDR3 sequence is 12 residues long. The CDR3 DNA follows: TGTGCCAGCACCTCAGGAGACTATGGCTACACCTTC. Residues: CASTSGDYGYTF.

This chain links TRBV7-2 with TRBJ2-7; D may be TRBD1 (5 bases). The germline gives CDR1 SGHTA, CDR2 FQGNSA. Trimming cost V 1 base and J 0 bases, with 10 bases left between them. The CDR3 contains 15 residues. The CDR3 loop is CASSLDRFISYEQYF. The CDR3 DNA sequence: TGTGCCAGCAGCTTAGACAGGTTTATCTCCTACGAGCAGTACTTC.

V is TRBV3-1 and J is TRBJ2-5; D is perhaps TRBD2 (5 bases). CDR1 is LGHDT and CDR2 is YNNKEL in the germline V gene (reference sequence). V was trimmed by 0 bases and J by 4 bases, leaving 9 bases between them. There are 14 residues in the CDR3. CDR3 protein: CASSQDFEGETQYF. The CDR3 bases are TGTGCCAGCAGCCAAGACTTCGAGGGAGAGACCCAGTACTTC.

V gene TRBV30 combines with J gene TRBJ1-5; no firm D call. The V and J ends lost 0 bases and 5 bases respectively, with 11 bases between them. This CDR3 has 14 amino acids. Germline CDR1 and CDR2: GTSNPN and SVGIG (reference sequence). The CDR3 reads CAWSVSTKDQPQHF. The CDR3 nucleotides are TGTGCCTGGAGTGTAAGTACGAAGGATCAGCCCCAGCATTTT. Supplemented by reference TRBV30 and TRBJ1-5, the full variable domain reads SQTIHQWPATLVQPVGSPLSLECTVEGTSNPNLYWYRQAAGRGLQLLFYSVGIGQISSEVPQNLSASRPQDRQFILSSKKLLLSDSGFYLCAWSVSTKDQPQHFGDGTRLSIL.

As regards this clonotype: One junction end disagrees with the germline gene, perhaps due to a read error. This chain connects TRBV12-3 or TRBV12-4 to TRBJ2-5, with 8 bases matching TRBD1. The CDR3 loop spans 14 amino acids. As DNA, the CDR3 is TGTGCCAGCAGTTCACGGACAGGGCAAGAGTCCCAGTACTTC. Its protein is CASSSRTGQESQYF.